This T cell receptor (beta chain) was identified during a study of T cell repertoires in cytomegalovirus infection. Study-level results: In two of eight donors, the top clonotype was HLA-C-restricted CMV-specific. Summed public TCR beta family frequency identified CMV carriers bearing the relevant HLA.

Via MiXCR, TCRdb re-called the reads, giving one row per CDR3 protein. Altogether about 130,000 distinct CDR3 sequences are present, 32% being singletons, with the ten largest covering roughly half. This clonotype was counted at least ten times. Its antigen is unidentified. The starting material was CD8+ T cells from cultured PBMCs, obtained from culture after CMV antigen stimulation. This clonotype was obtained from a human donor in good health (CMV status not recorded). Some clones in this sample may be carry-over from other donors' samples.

DNA for the CDR3: TGTGCCAGCAGCTTAGGCGGGGGGCCCCAAGAGACCCAGTACTTC. This translates into CASSLGGGPQETQYF. The V gene is TRBV7-2, the J gene TRBJ2-5, with 8 bases aligning to TRBD2. Germline V gives CDR1 SGHTA, CDR2 FQGNSA. This CDR3 is built from 15 residues. The V segment lost 1 base and the J segment 1 base; nucleotides outside the gene matches: 2.